This TCR beta chain is drawn from a study of cytomegalovirus exposure and HLA in healthy donors. For the study at large: One earlier analysis, a look at roughly 180 million T cells, found about 100 million unique TCR beta sequences. Assignment to the Caucasian-associated ancestry cluster applied to 81% of the approximately 420 genotyped donors.

Germline-derived CDR1 and CDR2 are KGHSH and LQKENI. V shed 6 bases and J 3 bases; nucleotides not matched to a gene: 11. The CDR3 spans 17 residues. This PCR relied on a set of 60 Vbeta primers and 13 Jbeta primers. Sequencing was performed with immunoSEQ multiplex PCR; in TCRdb, only in-frame clones are kept and a portion is missing. The table includes under 80,000 clones, around 80% detected once. Regarding the study as a whole: TCR beta V- and J-gene trimming was later associated with a missense DCLRE1C variant. The authors assumed roughly uniform sequencing depth across donors for presence/absence analyses.

A note on this clone: Its antigen remains unknown.

The rearrangement joins TRBV18 to TRBJ2-2; TRBD1 matches at 9 bases. The sequenced material came from PBMCs. This receptor was taken from a man aged 50 to 59 in good health and CMV-seropositive. CDR3 bases: TGTGCCAGCTCCCCAACCAACAGGGGGCTTTACACCGGGGAGCTGTTTTTT. Translating it yields CASSPTNRGLYTGELFF.